The rows below give T cell receptor beta chains drawn from one sample of a study of blood T cell repertoires in COVID-19. This table comes from immunoSEQ multiplex PCR, and its TCRdb copy is limited to in-frame clones, with some not included. Found here are under 250,000 clones, 92% of them singletons; the top ten hold more than 0.95%. The source material was peripheral blood. The receptors come from a man younger than 45 with acute or convalescent COVID-19. The CDR3 runs from the conserved cysteine through the conserved F or W. Fields, in order: J gene, V gene, clone size, D gene, CDR3 DNA, CDR3 protein. A D gene is named only where the DNA matches it firmly. Expanded clones are given a class, and other clones once, few, many or no size at all.

j_call: TRBJ2-5
v_call: TRBV28
clone_size: .
d_call: TRBD1
cdr3_nt: TGTGCCAGCGGAACAACCGGGACAGCCCAAGAGACCCAGTACTTC
cdr3_aa: CASGTTGTAQETQYF

j_call: TRBJ2-3
v_call: TRBV27
clone_size: .
d_call: TRBD1
cdr3_nt: TGTGCCACTCACCCCGGGGACAGCGGCACAGATACGCAGTATTTT
cdr3_aa: CATHPGDSGTDTQYF

j_call: TRBJ2-2
v_call: TRBV28
clone_size: .
d_call: TRBD1
cdr3_nt: TGTGCCAGCAGTTCTCCCGACAGGGAAGGCACCGGGGAGCTGTTTTTT
cdr3_aa: CASSSPDREGTGELFF

j_call: TRBJ1-1
v_call: TRBV19
clone_size: .
d_call: .
cdr3_nt: TGTGCCAGTAGTATTAAGAGGTTTGAAGCTTTCTTT
cdr3_aa: CASSIKRFEAFF

j_call: TRBJ2-1
v_call: TRBV3-1/TRBV3-2
clone_size: .
d_call: .
cdr3_nt: TGTGCCAGCAGCCAAGTGGGTCGGGGTACCTACAATGAGCAGTTCTTC
cdr3_aa: CASSQVGRGTYNEQFF

j_call: TRBJ2-1
v_call: TRBV20-1
clone_size: .
d_call: TRBD2
cdr3_nt: TGCAGTGCTAGTTTTTTGCCTAGCGGGAGGATTTTCCATGAGCAGTTCTTC
cdr3_aa: CSASFLPSGRIFHEQFF

j_call: TRBJ1-2
v_call: TRBV5-1
clone_size: .
d_call: TRBD1
cdr3_nt: TGCGCCAGCAGCTCGGAGACAGGGGATATGGATGGCTACACCTTC
cdr3_aa: CASSSETGDMDGYTF

j_call: TRBJ2-5
v_call: TRBV18
clone_size: .
d_call: TRBD2
cdr3_nt: TGTGCCAGCTCACTTGGACTAGCGGGGGAAGAGACCCAGTACTTC
cdr3_aa: CASSLGLAGEETQYF

j_call: TRBJ2-3
v_call: TRBV11-2
clone_size: once
d_call: .
cdr3_nt: TGTGCCAGCAGCTTAGTAGCTACAGATACGCAGTATTTT
cdr3_aa: CASSLVATDTQYF

j_call: TRBJ2-5
v_call: TRBV11-2
clone_size: .
d_call: TRBD1
cdr3_nt: TGTGCCAGCAGCCTAGGACAGGGAGGTGGTGTGGAGACCCAGTACTTC
cdr3_aa: CASSLGQGGGVETQYF

j_call: TRBJ2-7
v_call: TRBV3-1/TRBV3-2
clone_size: .
d_call: .
cdr3_nt: TGTGCCAGCAGCCAATCATTTCCTCGGACAGTCCCCGACGGGCAGTACTTC
cdr3_aa: CASSQSFPRTVPDGQYF

j_call: TRBJ2-1
v_call: TRBV19
clone_size: .
d_call: .
cdr3_nt: TGTGCCAGTAGCCCAACCCAGACAATTATTTCCAATGAGCAGTTCTTC
cdr3_aa: CASSPTQTIISNEQFF

j_call: TRBJ1-2
v_call: TRBV5-6
clone_size: .
d_call: .
cdr3_nt: TGTGCCAGCAGCTTGGCTCAGACAGGACACGGCTACACCTTC
cdr3_aa: CASSLAQTGHGYTF

j_call: TRBJ2-3
v_call: TRBV5-1
clone_size: once
d_call: TRBD1
cdr3_nt: TGCGCCAGCAGGAACCAGGGGGCAGTTAGCACAGATACGCAGTATTTT
cdr3_aa: CASRNQGAVSTDTQYF

j_call: TRBJ2-1
v_call: TRBV9
clone_size: .
d_call: .
cdr3_nt: TGTGCCAGCACCGGAGGCGGGGCTTCCCTCTACAATGAGCAGTTCTTC
cdr3_aa: CASTGGGASLYNEQFF

j_call: TRBJ2-5
v_call: TRBV4-1
clone_size: .
d_call: .
cdr3_nt: TGCGCCAGCAGCCAAGATTGGGGTGGAGGGGAGACCCAGTACTTC
cdr3_aa: CASSQDWGGGETQYF

j_call: TRBJ2-1
v_call: TRBV4-1
clone_size: .
d_call: .
cdr3_nt: TGCGCCAGCAGCCAAGATCGGGGGTTCTCCTACAATGAGCAGTTCTTC
cdr3_aa: CASSQDRGFSYNEQFF

j_call: TRBJ2-5
v_call: TRBV7-2
clone_size: .
d_call: TRBD1
cdr3_nt: TGTGCCAGCAGCCACCAGACAGGGGGGGGATCTAGGACCCAGTACTTC
cdr3_aa: CASSHQTGGGSRTQYF

j_call: TRBJ2-7
v_call: TRBV7-2
clone_size: .
d_call: .
cdr3_nt: TGTGCCAGCAGCTATCCCCTGTCCCGCGAGCAGTACTTC
cdr3_aa: CASSYPLSREQYF

j_call: TRBJ1-4
v_call: TRBV6-4
clone_size: .
d_call: TRBD1
cdr3_nt: TGTGCCAGCAGTCCGGACAGGGCGAGTGAAAAACTGTTTTTT
cdr3_aa: CASSPDRASEKLFF

j_call: TRBJ2-6
v_call: TRBV19
clone_size: .
d_call: .
cdr3_nt: TGTGCCAGTAGTATCGATTCGAGCTCTGGGGCCAACGTCCTGACTTTC
cdr3_aa: CASSIDSSSGANVLTF

j_call: TRBJ2-4
v_call: TRBV30
clone_size: .
d_call: .
cdr3_nt: TGTGCCACAGGACAGTTAGCCAAAAACATTCAGTACTTC
cdr3_aa: CATGQLAKNIQYF

j_call: TRBJ2-1
v_call: TRBV19
clone_size: .
d_call: .
cdr3_nt: TGTGCCAGTAGTATAAGCAGTGGGGCTAAGAATGAGCAGTTCTTC
cdr3_aa: CASSISSGAKNEQFF

j_call: TRBJ2-2
v_call: TRBV28
clone_size: .
d_call: TRBD1
cdr3_nt: TGTGCCAGCAGTTCGACAGGGAAGATAACCGGGGAGCTGTTTTTT
cdr3_aa: CASSSTGKITGELFF

j_call: TRBJ2-2
v_call: TRBV19
clone_size: .
d_call: .
cdr3_nt: TGTGCCAGTAGTCTCCGGGTGACCGGGGAGCTGTTTTTT
cdr3_aa: CASSLRVTGELFF

j_call: TRBJ2-5
v_call: TRBV9
clone_size: .
d_call: .
cdr3_nt: TGTGCCAGCAGCGTAGCGCCAGGCCCCCAAGAGACCCAGTACTTC
cdr3_aa: CASSVAPGPQETQYF